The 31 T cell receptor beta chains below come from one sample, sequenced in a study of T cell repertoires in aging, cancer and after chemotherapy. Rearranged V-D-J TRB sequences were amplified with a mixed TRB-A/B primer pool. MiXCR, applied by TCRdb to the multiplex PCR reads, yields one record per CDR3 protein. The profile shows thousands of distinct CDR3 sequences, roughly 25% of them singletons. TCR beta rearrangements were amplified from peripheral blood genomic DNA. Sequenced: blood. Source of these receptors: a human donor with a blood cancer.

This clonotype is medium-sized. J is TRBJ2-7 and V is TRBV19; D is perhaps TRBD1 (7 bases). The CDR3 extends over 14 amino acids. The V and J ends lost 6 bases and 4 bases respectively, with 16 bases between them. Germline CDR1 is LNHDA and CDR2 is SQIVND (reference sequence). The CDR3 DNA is TGTGCCAGTAGGCGGGGACAGTCATCTTACGAGCAGTACTTC. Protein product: CASRRGQSSYEQYF.

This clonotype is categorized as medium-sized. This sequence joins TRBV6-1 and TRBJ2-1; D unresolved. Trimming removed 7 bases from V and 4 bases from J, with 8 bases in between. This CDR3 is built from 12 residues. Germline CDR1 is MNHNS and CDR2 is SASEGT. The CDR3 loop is CASTPGYNEQFF. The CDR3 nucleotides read TGTGCCAGCACCCCCGGATACAATGAGCAGTTCTTC.

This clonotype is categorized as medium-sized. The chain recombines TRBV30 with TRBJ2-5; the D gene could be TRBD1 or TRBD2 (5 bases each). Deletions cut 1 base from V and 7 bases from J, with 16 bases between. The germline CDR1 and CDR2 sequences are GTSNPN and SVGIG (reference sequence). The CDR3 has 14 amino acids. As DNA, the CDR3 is TGTGCCTGGAGTGGGATCCGGGACCAGGGGACCCAGTACTTC. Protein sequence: CAWSGIRDQGTQYF.

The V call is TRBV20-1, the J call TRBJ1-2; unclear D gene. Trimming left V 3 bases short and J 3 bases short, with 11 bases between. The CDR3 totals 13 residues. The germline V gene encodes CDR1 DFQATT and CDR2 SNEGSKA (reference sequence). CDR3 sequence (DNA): TGCAGTGCTAGTACTTGGGCGGACTATGGCTACACCTTC. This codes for CSASTWADYGYTF.

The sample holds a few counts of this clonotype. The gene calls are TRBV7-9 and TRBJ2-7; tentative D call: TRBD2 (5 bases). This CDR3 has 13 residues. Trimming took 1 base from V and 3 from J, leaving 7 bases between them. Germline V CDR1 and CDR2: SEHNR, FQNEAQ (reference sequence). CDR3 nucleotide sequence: TGTGCCAGCAGCTTAGTTGACTACTACGAGCAGTACTTC. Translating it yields CASSLVDYYEQYF.

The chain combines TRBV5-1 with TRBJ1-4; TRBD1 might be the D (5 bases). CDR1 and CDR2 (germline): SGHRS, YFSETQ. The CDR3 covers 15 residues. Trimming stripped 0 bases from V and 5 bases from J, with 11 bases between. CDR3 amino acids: CASSLAGGGNEKLFF. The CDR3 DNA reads TGCGCCAGCAGCTTGGCCGGGGGAGGAAATGAAAAACTGTTTTTT.

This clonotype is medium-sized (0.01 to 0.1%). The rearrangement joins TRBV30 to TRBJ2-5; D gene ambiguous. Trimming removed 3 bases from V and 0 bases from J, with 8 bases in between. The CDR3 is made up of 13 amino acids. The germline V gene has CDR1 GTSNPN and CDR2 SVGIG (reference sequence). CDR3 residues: CAWSGSNQETQYF. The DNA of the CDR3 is TGTGCCTGGAGCGGGTCTAACCAAGAGACCCAGTACTTC.

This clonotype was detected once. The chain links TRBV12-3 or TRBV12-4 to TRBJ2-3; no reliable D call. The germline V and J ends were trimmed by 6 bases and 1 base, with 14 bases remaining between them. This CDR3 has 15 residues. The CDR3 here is CASSLNIQGTDTQYF. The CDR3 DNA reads TGTGCCAGCAGCTTAAATATCCAGGGCACAGATACGCAGTATTTT.

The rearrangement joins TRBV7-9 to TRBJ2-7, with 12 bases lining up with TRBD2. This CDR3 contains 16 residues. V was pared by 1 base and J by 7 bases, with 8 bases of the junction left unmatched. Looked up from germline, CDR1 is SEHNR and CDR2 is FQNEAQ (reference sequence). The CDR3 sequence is CASSLVRTSGIGEQYF. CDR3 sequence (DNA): TGTGCCAGCAGCTTAGTCCGGACTAGCGGGATTGGTGAGCAGTACTTC. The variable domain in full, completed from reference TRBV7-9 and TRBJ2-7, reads DTGVSQNPRHKITKRGQNVTFRCDPISEHNRLYWYRQTLGQGPEFLTYFQNEAQLEKSRLLSDRFSAERPKGSFSTLEIQRTEQGDSAMYLCASSLVRTSGIGEQYFGPGTRLTVT.

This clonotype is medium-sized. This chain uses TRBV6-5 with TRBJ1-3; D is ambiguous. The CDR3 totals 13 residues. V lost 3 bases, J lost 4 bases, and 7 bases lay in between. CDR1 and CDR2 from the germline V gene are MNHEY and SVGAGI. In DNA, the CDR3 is TGTGCCAGCAGTTATGGCTTCGGAAACACCATATATTTT. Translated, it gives CASSYGFGNTIYF.

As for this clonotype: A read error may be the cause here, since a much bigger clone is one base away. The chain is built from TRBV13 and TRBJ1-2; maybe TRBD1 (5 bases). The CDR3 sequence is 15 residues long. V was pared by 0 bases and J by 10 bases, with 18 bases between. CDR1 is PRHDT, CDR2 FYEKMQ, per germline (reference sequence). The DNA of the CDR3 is TGTGCCAGCAGCTTAGGCCCGCGCAGGGTCTCTGACTACACCTTC. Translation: CASSLGPRRVSDYTF.

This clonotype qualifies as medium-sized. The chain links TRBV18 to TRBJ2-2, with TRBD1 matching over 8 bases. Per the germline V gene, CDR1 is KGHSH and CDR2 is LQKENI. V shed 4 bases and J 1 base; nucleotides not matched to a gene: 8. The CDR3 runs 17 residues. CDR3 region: CASSQPRTGRNTGELFF. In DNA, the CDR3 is TGTGCCAGCTCACAACCCAGGACAGGGCGGAACACCGGGGAGCTGTTTTTT.

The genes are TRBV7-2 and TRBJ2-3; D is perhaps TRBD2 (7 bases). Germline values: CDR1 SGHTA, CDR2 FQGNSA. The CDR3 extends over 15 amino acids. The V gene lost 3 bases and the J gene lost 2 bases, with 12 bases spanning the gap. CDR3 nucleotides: TGTGCCAGCAGCTTGTACGGGGGGCCCACAGATACGCAGTATTTT. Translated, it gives CASSLYGGPTDTQYF.

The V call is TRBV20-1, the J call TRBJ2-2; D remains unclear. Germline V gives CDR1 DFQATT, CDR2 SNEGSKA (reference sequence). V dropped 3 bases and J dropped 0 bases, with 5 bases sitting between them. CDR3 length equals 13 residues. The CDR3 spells CSASVSNTGELFF. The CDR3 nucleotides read TGCAGTGCTAGCGTCTCGAACACCGGGGAGCTGTTTTTT.

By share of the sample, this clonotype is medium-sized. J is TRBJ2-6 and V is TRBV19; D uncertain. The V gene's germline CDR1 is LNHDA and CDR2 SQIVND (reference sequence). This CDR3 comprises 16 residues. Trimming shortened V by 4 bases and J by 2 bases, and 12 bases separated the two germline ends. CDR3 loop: CASSTRSVPGANVLTF. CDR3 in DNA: TGTGCCAGTAGTACCCGGTCCGTCCCTGGGGCCAACGTCCTGACTTTC.

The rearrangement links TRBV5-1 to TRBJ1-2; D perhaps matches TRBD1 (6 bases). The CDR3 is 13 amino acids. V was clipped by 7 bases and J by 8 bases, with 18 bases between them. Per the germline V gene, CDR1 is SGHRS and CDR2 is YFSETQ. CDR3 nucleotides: TGCGCCAGCTCTAAACCAGGGGCGTACGGCTACACCTTC. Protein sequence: CASSKPGAYGYTF.

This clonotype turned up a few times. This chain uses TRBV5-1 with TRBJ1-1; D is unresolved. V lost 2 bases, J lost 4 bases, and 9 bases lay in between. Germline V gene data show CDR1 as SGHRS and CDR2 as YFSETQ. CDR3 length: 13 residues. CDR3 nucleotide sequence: TGCGCCAGCAGCTTAAGGGAGGCCACTGAAGCTTTCTTT. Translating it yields CASSLREATEAFF.

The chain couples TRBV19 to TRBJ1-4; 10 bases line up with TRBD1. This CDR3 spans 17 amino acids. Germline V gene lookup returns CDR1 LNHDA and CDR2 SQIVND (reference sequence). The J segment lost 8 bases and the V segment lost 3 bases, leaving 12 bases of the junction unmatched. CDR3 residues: CASSMGPGDRGFEKLFF. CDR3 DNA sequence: TGTGCCAGTAGTATGGGGCCAGGGGACAGGGGCTTCGAAAAACTGTTTTTT.

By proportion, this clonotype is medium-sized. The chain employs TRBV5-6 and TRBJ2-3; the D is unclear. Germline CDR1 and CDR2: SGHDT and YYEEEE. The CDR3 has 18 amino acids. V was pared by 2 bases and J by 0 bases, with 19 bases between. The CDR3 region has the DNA TGTGCCAGCAGCTTATATGGGTTCACGGCCACTAGCACAGATACGCAGTATTTT. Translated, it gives CASSLYGFTATSTDTQYF.

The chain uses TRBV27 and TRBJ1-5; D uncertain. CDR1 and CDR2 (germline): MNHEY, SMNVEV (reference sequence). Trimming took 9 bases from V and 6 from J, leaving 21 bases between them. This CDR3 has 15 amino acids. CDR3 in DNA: TGTGCCAGTACCCGGGCCCCGTCCGTCCTTCAGCCCCAGCATTTT. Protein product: CASTRAPSVLQPQHF.

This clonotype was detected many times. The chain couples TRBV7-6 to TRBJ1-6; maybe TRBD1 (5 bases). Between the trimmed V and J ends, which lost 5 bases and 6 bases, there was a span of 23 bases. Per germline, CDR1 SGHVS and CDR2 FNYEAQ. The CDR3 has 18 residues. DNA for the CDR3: TGTGCCAGCAGCCAAGGTCCGCTAGGTTGGGGGATTAATTCACCCCTCCACTTT. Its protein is CASSQGPLGWGINSPLHF.

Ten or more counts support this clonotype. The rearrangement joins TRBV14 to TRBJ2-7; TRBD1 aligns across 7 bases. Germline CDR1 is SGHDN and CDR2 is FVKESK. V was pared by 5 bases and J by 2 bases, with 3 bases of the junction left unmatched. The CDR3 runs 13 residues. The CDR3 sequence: CASSWTGTYEQYF. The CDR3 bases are TGTGCCAGCAGCTGGACAGGAACCTACGAGCAGTACTTC.

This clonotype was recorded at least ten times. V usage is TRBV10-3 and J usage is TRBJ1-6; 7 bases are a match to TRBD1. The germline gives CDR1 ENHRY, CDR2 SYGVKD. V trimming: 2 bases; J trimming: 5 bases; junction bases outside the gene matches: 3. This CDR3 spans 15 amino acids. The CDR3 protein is CAISEGTGDNSPLHF. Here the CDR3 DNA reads TGTGCCATCAGTGAGGGAACAGGGGATAATTCACCCCTCCACTTT.

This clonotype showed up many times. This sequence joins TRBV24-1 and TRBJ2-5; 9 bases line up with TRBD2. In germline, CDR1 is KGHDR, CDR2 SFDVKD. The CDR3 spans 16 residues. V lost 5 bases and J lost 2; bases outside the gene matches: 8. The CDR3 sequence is CATSVSPSGEQETQYF. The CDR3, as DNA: TGTGCCACCAGTGTTAGTCCTAGCGGGGAGCAAGAGACCCAGTACTTC.

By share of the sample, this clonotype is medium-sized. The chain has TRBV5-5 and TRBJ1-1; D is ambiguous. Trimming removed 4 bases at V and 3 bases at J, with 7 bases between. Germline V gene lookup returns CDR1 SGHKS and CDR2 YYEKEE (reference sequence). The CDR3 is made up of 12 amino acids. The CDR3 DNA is TGTGCCAGCAGCACTTCGCACACTGAAGCTTTCTTT. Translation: CASSTSHTEAFF.

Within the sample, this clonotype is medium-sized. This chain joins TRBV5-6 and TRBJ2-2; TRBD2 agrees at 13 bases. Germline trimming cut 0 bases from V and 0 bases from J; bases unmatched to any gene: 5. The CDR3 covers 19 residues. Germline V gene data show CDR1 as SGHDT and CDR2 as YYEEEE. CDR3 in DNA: TGTGCCAGCAGCTTGGTGGGGGGACTAGCGGGGACGAACACCGGGGAGCTGTTTTTT. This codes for CASSLVGGLAGTNTGELFF.

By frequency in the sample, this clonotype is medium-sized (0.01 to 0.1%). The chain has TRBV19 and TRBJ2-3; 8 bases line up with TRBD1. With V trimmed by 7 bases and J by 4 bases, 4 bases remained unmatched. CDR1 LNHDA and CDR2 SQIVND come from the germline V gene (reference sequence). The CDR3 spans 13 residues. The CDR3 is CASNDRGADTQYF. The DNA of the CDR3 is TGTGCCAGTAATGACAGGGGAGCAGATACGCAGTATTTT.

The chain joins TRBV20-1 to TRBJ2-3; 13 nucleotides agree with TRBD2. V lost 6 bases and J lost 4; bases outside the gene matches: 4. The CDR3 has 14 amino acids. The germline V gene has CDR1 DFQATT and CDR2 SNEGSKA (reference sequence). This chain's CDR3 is CSAVGLAGADTQYF. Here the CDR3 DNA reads TGCAGTGCGGTTGGACTAGCGGGGGCAGATACGCAGTATTTT.

The CDR3 here is CASSQDRGRNTEAFF. In DNA, the CDR3 is TGTGCCAGCAGCCAAGATAGGGGGCGGAACACTGAAGCTTTCTTT. The chain joins TRBV4-2 to TRBJ1-1; TRBD1 aligns across 7 bases. CDR1 and CDR2 (germline): LGHNA, YNFKEQ. The CDR3 length is 15 residues. The V and J ends lost 0 bases and 1 base, in that order; junction bases with no gene match: 2.

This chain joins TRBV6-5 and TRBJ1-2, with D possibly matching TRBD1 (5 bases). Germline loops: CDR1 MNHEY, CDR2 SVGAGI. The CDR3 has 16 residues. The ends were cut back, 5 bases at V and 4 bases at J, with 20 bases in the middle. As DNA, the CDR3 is TGTGCCAGCAGTGCTTTGACAGTGAGTTTAGTCTATGGCTACACCTTC. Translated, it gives CASSALTVSLVYGYTF.

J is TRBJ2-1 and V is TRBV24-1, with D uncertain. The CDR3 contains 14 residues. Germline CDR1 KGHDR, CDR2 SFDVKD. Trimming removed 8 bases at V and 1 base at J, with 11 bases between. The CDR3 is CATITLPSYNEQFF. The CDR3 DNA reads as TGTGCCACCATTACCCTACCATCCTACAATGAGCAGTTCTTC.